The present T cell receptor (beta chain) was sequenced within a study of beta chain features in type 1 diabetes. Turning to the study itself: Age and gender were similar between patients and healthy donors, as were cell yields. Findings of the study overall: Moderate but significant shortening of TCRB CDR3s was recorded in all four CD4+ subsets from Type 1 diabetes patients.

Expressed TCRB transcripts were sequenced after all isolated RNA was converted to cDNA. Repertoires were generated with immunoSEQ multiplex PCR, while TCRdb's copy carries only in-frame clones and drops some. The data show around 340,000 clones, around 8.5% seen once. Per donor, one heparinised blood draw averaged roughly 110 mL. CD4+ naive, central memory, regulatory and stem cell-like memory cells were sorted via CD45RO/CCR7/CD25/CD127/CD95/CD27. The CDR3 sequence is 16 residues long. On this clone: Its specificity is not known.

The sample comprised central memory CD4+ T cells from blood. The TCR sequence derives from a man aged 30 to 45 with type 1 diabetes. The chain has TRBV21-1 and TRBJ1-5; the table names TRBD1, a call not compared with the DNA. TRBV21-1 is recorded as a pseudogene. CDR3 in amino acids: CASSNKVGQGHQPQHF. The CDR3 DNA reads TGTGCCAGCAGCAATAAGGTGGGGCAGGGTCATCAGCCCCAGCATTTT.